This TCR beta chain was obtained from a study of blood T cell repertoires in COVID-19. The CDR3 extends over 15 amino acids. CDR1 is MRHNA and CDR2 is SNTAGT in the germline V gene. Trimming stripped 0 bases from V and 5 bases from J, with 13 bases between. Using immunoSEQ multiplex PCR, the repertoire was profiled, and TCRdb retains in-frame clones only, with some absent. The sample has some 210,000 clones, roughly 87% seen once. The sequence came from a young man with acute COVID-19. The gene calls are TRBV6-4 and TRBJ1-2; D possibly corresponds to TRBD1 (5 bases). Sequencing input: PBMCs or T cells enriched from blood (not recorded which). The CDR3 nucleotides read TGTGCCAGCAGTGACTCGGCAGGGTCGGCGTATGGCTACACCTTC. It specifies CASSDSAGSAYGYTF.